The 14 T cell receptor beta chains given below trace back to one sample, sequenced in a study of glioma-infiltrating T cells after dendritic cell vaccination. The time point: after dendritic cell vaccination, including at tumor progression/relapse. TCRdb's table, derived via immunoSEQ multiplex PCR, lists solely in-frame clones and lacks some. The profile shows some 91,000 clones, about 81% of them singletons. Source: blood, taken after dendritic cell vaccination. These TCRs come from a human donor with glioblastoma.

The rearrangement joins TRBV4-2 to TRBJ2-5, with a weak D call TRBD2 (7 bases). There are 16 residues in the CDR3. Germline CDR1 LGHNA, CDR2 YNFKEQ. V lost 1 base and J 1 base, leaving 13 bases between the germline ends. CDR3 nucleotides: TGTGCCAGCAGCCAAGCAACGGGGGGCCTCCAAGAGACCCAGTACTTC. It encodes CASSQATGGLQETQYF.

This chain connects TRBV18 to TRBJ2-5; tentative D call: TRBD1 (5 bases). Germline CDR1 KGHSH, CDR2 LQKENI. The V and J ends lost 1 base and 4 bases respectively, with 10 bases between them. The CDR3 consists of 14 residues. CDR3 sequence: CASSPQGVGETQYF. The DNA for the CDR3 is TGTGCCAGCTCACCACAAGGGGTTGGAGAGACCCAGTACTTC.

The rearrangement joins TRBV7-6 to TRBJ1-5; the match to TRBD1 covers 8 bases. Trimming took 5 bases from V and 2 from J; bases not matched to a gene: 11. This CDR3 contains 17 residues. Germline loops: CDR1 SGHVS, CDR2 FNYEAQ. CDR3 in amino acids: CASSSRDRSGGNQPQHF. CDR3 DNA sequence: TGTGCCAGCAGCAGCCGGGACAGGAGCGGCGGCAATCAGCCCCAGCATTTT.

The CDR3 is CASSSLVYRSGNTIYF. Written as DNA, the CDR3 is TGTGCCAGCAGTTCGCTTGTCTATCGCTCTGGAAACACCATATATTTT. The chain uses TRBV6-5 and TRBJ1-3; D is ambiguous. CDR3 length: 16 residues. Trimming removed 4 bases from V and 0 bases from J, with 13 bases in between. Germline CDR1 is MNHEY and CDR2 is SVGAGI.

The chain uses TRBV10-3 and TRBJ1-2; 7 bases match TRBD1. CDR1 and CDR2 (germline): ENHRY, SYGVKD. This CDR3 is built from 15 residues. Trimming at V came to 6 bases and at J to 0 bases, leaving 7 bases not matched to a gene. The CDR3 nucleotides read TGTGCCATCAGGACACAGGGGCTAGCTAACTATGGCTACACCTTC. It codes for CAIRTQGLANYGYTF.

This clone is a singleton in its sample. V is TRBV19 and J is TRBJ2-6; possibly TRBD2 for D (5 bases). The CDR3 covers 15 residues. V lost 2 bases and J lost 4, with 9 bases in between. Per the germline V gene, CDR1 is LNHDA and CDR2 is SQIVND (reference sequence). Here the CDR3 reads CASSIPAGGANVLTF. CDR3 DNA sequence: TGTGCCAGTAGTATACCCGCGGGCGGGGCCAACGTCCTGACTTTC.

The V gene is TRBV19, the J gene TRBJ2-1; 10 bases are a match to TRBD2. The CDR3 loop spans 18 amino acids. V shed 6 bases, J shed 4 bases, and the junction held 15 bases outside the gene matches. The V gene's germline CDR1 is LNHDA and CDR2 SQIVND (reference sequence). The CDR3 DNA sequence: TGTGCCAGTAGCCCATCCGGGTTCGCTAGCGGGGGATACAATGAGCAGTTCTTC. Protein product: CASSPSGFASGGYNEQFF.

The V gene is TRBV13, the J gene TRBJ1-1; D remains ambiguous. Germline V gene sequence: CDR1 PRHDT, CDR2 FYEKMQ (reference sequence). The CDR3 consists of 15 residues. The V end was cut by 5 bases, the J end by 5 bases, with 18 bases between. This chain's CDR3 is CASSPPAQDGTEAFF. CDR3 sequence (DNA): TGTGCCAGCAGCCCTCCCGCTCAGGATGGGACTGAAGCTTTCTTT. Full variable domain (remainder filled in from reference TRBV13 and TRBJ1-1): AAGVIQSPRHLIKEKRETATLKCYPIPRHDTVYWYQQGPGQDPQFLISFYEKMQSDKGSIPDRFSAQQFSDYHSELNMSSLELGDSALYFCASSPPAQDGTEAFFGQGTRLTVV.

The chain has TRBV19 and TRBJ1-4; maybe TRBD1 (6 bases). There are 13 residues in the CDR3. Germline-derived CDR1 and CDR2 are LNHDA and SQIVND (reference sequence). Deletions cut 5 bases from V and 11 bases from J, with 15 bases between. Written as DNA, the CDR3 is TGTGCCAGTAGTCTAACGGACAGTGGGAAACTGTTTTTT. It codes for CASSLTDSGKLFF.

CDR3: CASSLEAGGSSGANVLTF. The DNA for the CDR3 is TGTGCCAGCAGCTTGGAGGCAGGGGGGAGCTCTGGGGCCAACGTCCTGACTTTC. The J gene is TRBJ2-6, the V gene TRBV5-4, with D possibly being TRBD1 (7 bases). The length of the CDR3 is 18 residues. Germline values: CDR1 SGHNT, CDR2 YYREEE (reference sequence). Trimming took off 0 bases at V and 0 bases at J, with 13 bases between the two ends.

The rearrangement joins TRBV4-2 to TRBJ1-2; D unresolved. Trimming took off 1 base at V and 1 base at J, with 10 bases between the two ends. The germline V gene encodes CDR1 LGHNA and CDR2 YNFKEQ. The CDR3 consists of 15 residues. The CDR3 nucleotides are TGTGCCAGCAGCCAAGGCGCAGGTCTTAACTATGGCTACACCTTC. Amino acid sequence: CASSQGAGLNYGYTF.

The chain joins TRBV7-6 to TRBJ2-3; 9 bases are a match to TRBD2. The V segment lost 1 base and the J segment 6 bases; nucleotides outside the gene matches: 2. CDR3 length equals 14 residues. The V gene's germline CDR1 is SGHVS and CDR2 FNYEAQ. The CDR3 region is CASSLGGGADTQYF. Written as DNA, the CDR3 is TGTGCCAGCAGCTTAGGCGGGGGGGCCGATACGCAGTATTTT.

The chain carries TRBV7-6 and TRBJ2-3, with a possible D match to TRBD2 (5 bases). With 5 bases removed from V and 3 bases from J, the gap between germline ends came to 9 bases. The germline gives CDR1 SGHVS, CDR2 FNYEAQ. The CDR3 sequence is 13 residues long. CDR3 sequence: CASSPRLTDTQYF. The CDR3 DNA follows: TGTGCCAGCAGCCCCCGACTAACAGATACGCAGTATTTT.

The chain has TRBV2 and TRBJ2-3; 10 bases fit TRBD2. Germline-derived CDR1 and CDR2 are SNHLY and FYNNEI. CDR3 length: 16 residues. J gave up 3 bases and V 0 bases, and 3 bases lay outside the gene matches. The CDR3 loop is CASSEALLAGTDTQYF. CDR3 DNA: TGTGCCAGCAGTGAAGCGTTACTAGCGGGAACAGATACGCAGTATTTT.